The 7 T cell receptor beta chains presented below share a single source sample, sequenced in a study of blood T cell repertoires in COVID-19. The table came from immunoSEQ multiplex PCR; TCRdb's copy has only in-frame clones and leaves some out. The sample has approximately 110,000 clones, 69% seen once. The sequencing sample was made of peripheral blood. The receptor source for this set is a man older than 75 with acute or convalescent COVID-19.

This clone appeared a single time. This rearrangement joins TRBV3-1 (or the pseudogene TRBV3-2) to TRBJ2-7, with 9 nucleotides matching TRBD2. After removal of 4 bases from V and 3 bases from J, the junction contained 10 bases not matched to a gene. The CDR3 has 16 amino acids. CDR1 and CDR2 from the germline V gene are LGHDT and YNNKEL (reference sequence). The CDR3 loop reads CASSPLRLAGYYEQYF. CDR3 sequence (DNA): TGTGCCAGCAGCCCTCTTCGCCTAGCGGGGTACTACGAGCAGTACTTC.

The chain links TRBV18 to TRBJ2-1; D is perhaps TRBD2 (7 bases). The CDR3 sequence is 16 residues long. Trimming pared 8 bases from V and 5 bases from J, leaving 22 bases between. Germline V gene data show CDR1 as KGHSH and CDR2 as LQKENI. CDR3 in amino acids: CASRPPGGGAHNEQFF. In DNA, the CDR3 is TGTGCCAGCCGCCCCCCTGGCGGGGGCGCCCACAATGAGCAGTTCTTC.

This clone was seen only a few times. The chain employs TRBV24-1 and TRBJ1-1; 10 bases are a match to TRBD1. V shed 7 bases and J 3 bases; nucleotides not matched to a gene: 10. Germline assignment: CDR1 KGHDR and CDR2 SFDVKD. The CDR3 is 16 amino acids. CDR3: CATSRVGGTGDTEAFF. CDR3 sequence (DNA): TGTGCCACCAGCCGCGTGGGGGGGACAGGGGACACTGAAGCTTTCTTT.

The chain combines TRBV25-1 with TRBJ1-1; 7 bases match TRBD1. Germline loops: CDR1 MGHDK, CDR2 SYGVNS. The CDR3 runs to 15 residues. J lost 1 base, V lost 8 bases, and 10 bases had no gene match. For the CDR3, the DNA is TGTGCCAGCCTTCCGCCGACAGGGACGAACACTGAAGCTTTCTTT. Protein sequence: CASLPPTGTNTEAFF.

The chain employs TRBV6-5 and TRBJ1-2, with a tentative D call TRBD1 (5 bases). The CDR3 totals 14 residues. CDR1 is MNHEY and CDR2 is SVGAGI in the germline V gene. V shed 7 bases and J shed 5 bases, with 17 bases lying between them. The CDR3 here is CASTAPGLRYGYTF. CDR3 coding DNA: TGTGCCAGCACTGCGCCGGGACTGAGATATGGCTACACCTTC.

The rearrangement joins TRBV5-1 to TRBJ2-3, with 14 bases matching TRBD2. CDR3 length: 18 amino acids. V dropped 0 bases and J dropped 8; count of bases not matched to a gene: 11. Looked up from germline, CDR1 is SGHRS and CDR2 is YFSETQ. CDR3 DNA sequence: TGCGCCAGCAGCTTGGCTTTATTGGCCGGGACTAGCGGGAGTACGCAGTATTTT. Translating it yields CASSLALLAGTSGSTQYF.

This clone was observed a few times. This chain uses TRBV10-1 with TRBJ2-2, with D unresolved. This CDR3 is 16 amino acids long. V was pared by 3 bases and J by 5 bases, with 16 bases between. CDR1 is WNHNN, CDR2 SYGVQD, per germline (reference sequence). CDR3 region: CASSERESPRTGELFF. The DNA for the CDR3 is TGCGCCAGCAGTGAAAGAGAATCCCCAAGAACCGGGGAGCTGTTTTTT.